Presented here are 10 T cell receptor beta chains from one specimen sequenced in a study of cytomegalovirus exposure and HLA in healthy donors. 13 Jbeta primers and 60 Vbeta primers were used for the PCR. Some clones are missing from TCRdb's copy, which holds only in-frame ones; the method was immunoSEQ multiplex PCR. This table has just under 70,000 clones, roughly 77% appearing once. The source material was PBMCs. Source of these receptors: a human donor in good health.

This clone came up a few times. The V gene is TRBV7-3, the J gene TRBJ1-1, with 7 nucleotides matching TRBD1. The trim removed 4 bases at V and 0 bases at J, leaving 5 bases unmatched. The CDR3 extends over 15 amino acids. Germline CDR1 and CDR2: SGHTA and FQGTGA. The DNA of the CDR3 is TGTGCCAGCAGCTCAACAGGGGATTTGAACACTGAAGCTTTCTTT. This codes for CASSSTGDLNTEAFF.

The gene calls are TRBV4-3 and TRBJ1-2; 8 bases agree with TRBD1. Germline CDR1 and CDR2: LGHNA and YSLEER. The ends lost 1 base at V and 7 bases at J; junction bases unmatched: 11. This CDR3 has 16 amino acids. DNA of the CDR3: TGCGCCAGCAGCCAAGCCTCGACAGGGGAGAGAGGTGGCTACACCTTC. This gives the protein CASSQASTGERGGYTF.

The V gene is TRBV6-6, the J gene TRBJ1-1; D is ambiguous. This CDR3 region has 14 residues. Germline lookup yields CDR1 MNHNY and CDR2 SVGAGI (reference sequence). With 2 bases removed from V and 1 base from J, the gap between germline ends came to 8 bases. DNA for the CDR3: TGTGCCAGCAGTTACATGGAGGGGAACACTGAAGCTTTCTTT. Translating it yields CASSYMEGNTEAFF.

This clone was seen a handful of times. The V call is TRBV5-1, the J call TRBJ1-5; a possible D gene is TRBD1 (5 bases). Trimming shortened V by 0 bases and J by 6 bases, and 19 bases separated the two germline ends. Per germline, CDR1 SGHRS and CDR2 YFSETQ. This CDR3 is built from 17 residues. CDR3 amino acids: CASSLAEGAGNGQPQHF. The CDR3 DNA is TGCGCCAGCAGCTTGGCCGAAGGGGCAGGGAACGGTCAGCCCCAGCATTTT.

This chain joins TRBV5-1 and TRBJ2-1; D is perhaps TRBD2 (5 bases). The germline gives CDR1 SGHRS, CDR2 YFSETQ. The CDR3 has 15 amino acids. Trimming stripped 0 bases from V and 4 bases from J, with 11 bases between. The CDR3 here is CASSLAQTIYNEQFF. DNA for the CDR3: TGCGCCAGCAGCTTGGCTCAGACTATTTACAATGAGCAGTTCTTC.

This clone was picked up a small number of times. This chain links TRBV19 with TRBJ1-3; D uncertain. CDR3 length: 16 amino acids. With 3 bases removed from V and 4 bases from J, the gap between germline ends came to 16 bases. Germline V lookup: CDR1 LNHDA, CDR2 SQIVND (reference sequence). CDR3 nucleotides: TGTGCCAGTAGTATCCCGGGCCTCACGGGAGGAAACACCATATATTTT. Amino acid sequence: CASSIPGLTGGNTIYF.

The chain recombines TRBV7-2 with TRBJ2-7; 8 nucleotides match TRBD1. The CDR3 contains 14 residues. V lost 2 bases, J lost 3 bases, and 3 bases stayed unmatched. CDR1 and CDR2 from the germline V gene are SGHTA and FQGNSA. The CDR3, as DNA: TGTGCCAGCAGCTTAAAACAGGGGGGCTACGAGCAGTACTTC. Translated, it gives CASSLKQGGYEQYF.

The chain has TRBV28 and TRBJ2-1, with D possibly matching TRBD2 (5 bases). This CDR3 is built from 13 residues. Germline V gives CDR1 MDHEN, CDR2 SYDVKM. The germline V and J ends were trimmed by 5 bases and 7 bases, with 12 bases remaining between them. This CDR3 reads CASSRTERNEQFF. CDR3 nucleotide sequence: TGTGCCAGCAGTAGGACTGAACGGAATGAGCAGTTCTTC.

J is TRBJ2-3 and V is TRBV2, with a tentative D call TRBD2 (5 bases). Trimming removed 8 bases at V and 4 bases at J, with 10 bases between. CDR1 is SNHLY and CDR2 is FYNNEI in the germline V gene. The CDR3 totals 12 residues. As DNA, the CDR3 is TGTGCCAGCTTCGGGGTCTCAGATACGCAGTATTTT. It is translated as CASFGVSDTQYF.

This chain connects TRBV11-2 to TRBJ2-7; perhaps TRBD1 as D (5 bases). With 7 bases removed from V and 0 bases from J, the gap between germline ends came to 10 bases. The germline V gene encodes CDR1 SGHAT and CDR2 FQNNGV. The CDR3 is 13 amino acids. CDR3 loop: CASIPDTSYEQYF. The CDR3 bases are TGTGCCAGCATTCCGGACACCTCCTACGAGCAGTACTTC.